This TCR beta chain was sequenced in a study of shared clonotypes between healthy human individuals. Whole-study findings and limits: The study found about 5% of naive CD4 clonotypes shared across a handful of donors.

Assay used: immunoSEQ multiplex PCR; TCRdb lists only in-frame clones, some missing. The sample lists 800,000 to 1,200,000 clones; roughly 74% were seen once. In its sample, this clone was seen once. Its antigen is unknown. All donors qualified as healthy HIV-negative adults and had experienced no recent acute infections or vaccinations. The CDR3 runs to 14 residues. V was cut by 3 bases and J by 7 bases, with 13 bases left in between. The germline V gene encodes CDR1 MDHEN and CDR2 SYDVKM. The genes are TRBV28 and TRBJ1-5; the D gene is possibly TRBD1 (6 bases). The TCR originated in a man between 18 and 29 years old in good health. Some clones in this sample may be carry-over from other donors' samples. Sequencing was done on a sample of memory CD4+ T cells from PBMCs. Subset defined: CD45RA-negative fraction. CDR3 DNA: TGTGCCAGCAGTTTCGCCAGGGGTATGCAGCCCCAGCATTTT. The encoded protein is CASSFARGMQPQHF.